The T cell receptor (beta chain) described here comes from a study of identical twins. V lost 3 bases and J 2 bases, leaving 17 bases between the germline ends. Germline V lookup: CDR1 LGHNA, CDR2 YSLEER. This CDR3 spans 16 amino acids. Findings of the study overall: In beta out-of-frame sequences, the excess sharing between twins was weaker.

There are a few counts of this clonotype. What it binds is unknown. TCRdb reanalysed the 5' RACE reads using MiXCR and keeps one entry per CDR3 protein. The sample has some 200,000 distinct CDR3 sequences, less than 8% seen once. These same records also appear under a second study, on yellow fever vaccine responses in identical twins.

The sequence derives from a woman between 18 and 29 years old in good health. The sample was memory (CD45RO+) T cells sorted from blood. The rearrangement joins TRBV4-3 to TRBJ2-7; D is perhaps TRBD1 (8 bases). CDR3 DNA sequence: TGCGCCAGCAGCCACAAGGGGGGGACAGGTCCCTACGAGCAGTACTTC. Translating gives CASSHKGGTGPYEQYF.